This T cell receptor beta chain was sequenced in a study of cytomegalovirus exposure and HLA in healthy donors. It was with 60 Vbeta and 13 Jbeta primers that the PCR ran. Profiling relied on immunoSEQ multiplex PCR, and the TCRdb table lists in-frame clones only, not all of them. The sample yields 150,000 to 180,000 clones, approximately 82% seen once. Germline CDR1 reads SGHTA; CDR2 reads FQGNSA. This CDR3 is built from 14 residues. V gave up 4 bases and J gave up 2 bases, with 9 bases separating them. A note on this clone: Its antigen is not identified. This same CDR3 is encoded by further DNA sequences in the sample.

General observations from the study: CMV serostatus was the sole immune exposure data available. About 180 TCR beta chains were listed as cytomegalovirus-associated.

J is TRBJ1-3 and V is TRBV7-2, with a tentative D call TRBD1 (6 bases). The sequenced sample consisted of PBMCs. The receptor was isolated from a woman aged 45-60 years in good health and CMV-seropositive. The CDR3 nucleotides are TGTGCCAGCAGCTCCCAGGGGACTGGAAACACCATATATTTT. It encodes CASSSQGTGNTIYF.